The 23 T cell receptor beta chains presented below share a single source sample, sequenced in a study of Ad26.COV2.S vaccination and SARS-CoV-2 variants. Clones were sequenced by immunoSEQ multiplex PCR, and TCRdb holds only the in-frame ones, with some missing. The table lists about 350,000 clones, approximately 90% of them singletons, with around 5% in the top ten. Indicated treatment: around 19 received Ad26.COV2.S at low or high dose, single or two shots; a few received placebo; per-sample allocation not given. Day 63 after the first injection of vaccine or placebo was the sampling time. The source material was peripheral blood, sampled in a trial of Ad26.COV2.S vaccine versus placebo. The source is a person aged 18-65 years who received the Ad26.COV2.S COVID-19 vaccine or a placebo.

V gene TRBV18 combines with J gene TRBJ1-3; TRBD1 matches at 7 bases. Per the germline V gene, CDR1 is KGHSH and CDR2 is LQKENI. After removal of 3 bases from V and 7 bases from J, the junction contained 15 bases not matched to a gene. The CDR3 is 17 amino acids. CDR3 DNA: TGTGCCAGCTCACCCAAATCGGAGGGACAGAACTCTAACACCATATATTTT. Translated: CASSPKSEGQNSNTIYF.

The rearrangement joins TRBV19 to TRBJ1-2; 8 nucleotides agree with TRBD1. The germline V gene has CDR1 LNHDA and CDR2 SQIVND (reference sequence). There are 17 residues in the CDR3. Trimming removed 3 bases from V and 4 bases from J; junction bases left unmatched: 13. The CDR3 DNA sequence: TGTGCCAGTAGTATCGCCCCCATACCGGGACAGGTCTATGGCTACACCTTC. Translating gives CASSIAPIPGQVYGYTF. Complete variable domain (other parts from reference TRBV19 and TRBJ1-2): DGGITQSPKYLFRKEGQNVTLSCEQNLNHDAMYWYRQDPGQGLRLIYYSQIVNDFQKGDIAEGYSVSREKKESFPLTVTSAQKNPTAFYLCASSIAPIPGQVYGYTFGSGTRLTVV.

CDR3 amino acids: CASSSPTSSGEKLFF. The CDR3 DNA sequence: TGTGCCAGCAGCTCACCAACCTCAAGCGGCGAAAAACTGTTTTTT. V and J are TRBV9 and TRBJ1-4; D remains ambiguous. V dropped 4 bases and J dropped 8 bases, with 18 bases sitting between them. Germline loops: CDR1 SGDLS, CDR2 YYNGEE. The CDR3 totals 15 residues.

The chain combines TRBV3-1 (or the pseudogene TRBV3-2) with TRBJ1-5, with D possibly being TRBD1 (5 bases). V shed 4 bases and J shed 4 bases, with 20 bases lying between them. The germline V gene encodes CDR1 LGHDT and CDR2 YNNKEL (reference sequence). This CDR3 is built from 17 residues. The CDR3 DNA follows: TGTGCCAGCAGCCTGGGACCGAGCCTAGTGCTAAATCAGCCCCAGCATTTT. Amino acids: CASSLGPSLVLNQPQHF.

This CDR3 reads CASSLRHEKLFF. CDR3 DNA: TGTGCCAGCAGCTTGCGGCACGAAAAACTGTTTTTT. This chain joins TRBV5-6 and TRBJ1-4; unclear D gene. CDR3 length: 12 amino acids. V dropped 1 base and J dropped 8 bases, with 6 bases sitting between them. The germline V gene encodes CDR1 SGHDT and CDR2 YYEEEE.

The chain joins TRBV5-5 to TRBJ1-2; D is unresolved. The CDR3 covers 13 residues. CDR1 and CDR2 from the germline V gene are SGHKS and YYEKEE (reference sequence). Trimming pared 0 bases from V and 1 base from J, leaving 4 bases between. CDR3 DNA: TGTGCCAGCAGCTTGGCCATTAACTATGGCTACACCTTC. Its protein product is CASSLAINYGYTF.

The chain links TRBV28 to TRBJ2-1; D gene uncertain. Trimming stripped 5 bases from V and 6 bases from J, with 5 bases between. The CDR3 consists of 11 residues. Germline lookup yields CDR1 MDHEN and CDR2 SYDVKM. CDR3 DNA: TGTGCCAGCAGTCCTAGCAATGAGCAGTTCTTC. This translates into CASSPSNEQFF.

The chain recombines TRBV10-2 with TRBJ1-3; D uncertain. Germline CDR1 and CDR2: WSHSY and SAAADI. The CDR3 consists of 15 residues. The V gene lost 2 bases and the J gene lost 4 bases, with 12 bases spanning the gap. The CDR3 DNA is TGCGCCAGCAGTGAGAACCCGCGGATCGGAAACACCATATATTTT. Its translation is CASSENPRIGNTIYF.

This clone was counted a single time. The V call is TRBV5-8, the J call TRBJ2-2; 11 nucleotides align to TRBD2. The CDR3 has 17 amino acids. The germline gives CDR1 SGHTS, CDR2 YDEGEE. Trimming removed 6 bases from V and 3 bases from J; junction bases left unmatched: 10. For the CDR3, the DNA is TGTGCCAGCACCCCCTACCTAGCGGGAGGTCACACCGGGGAGCTGTTTTTT. Its protein product is CASTPYLAGGHTGELFF.

The chain joins TRBV10-3 to TRBJ1-1; TRBD1 is a possible D gene (5 bases). The germline V and J ends were trimmed by 3 bases and 1 base, with 9 bases remaining between them. The V gene's germline CDR1 is ENHRY and CDR2 SYGVKD. This CDR3 is 14 amino acids long. The CDR3 nucleotides are TGTGCCATCAGTGACTTAACAGGGAACACTGAAGCTTTCTTT. This codes for CAISDLTGNTEAFF.

This sequence joins TRBV28 and TRBJ2-2; TRBD2 agrees at 7 bases. Unmatched junction bases numbered 5, after V lost 3 bases and J lost 4 bases. The germline gives CDR1 MDHEN, CDR2 SYDVKM. There are 15 residues in the CDR3. The CDR3 nucleotides are TGTGCCAGCAGTTTTCCTTGGGGGGGCACCGGGGAGCTGTTTTTT. Amino acids: CASSFPWGGTGELFF.

This clone was seen only once. The chain uses TRBV11-2 and TRBJ2-5, with D tentatively TRBD1 (6 bases). This CDR3 contains 12 residues. Between the trimmed V and J ends, which lost 2 bases and 10 bases, there was a span of 11 bases. The germline gives CDR1 SGHAT, CDR2 FQNNGV. The DNA for the CDR3 is TGTGCCAGCAGCTTACCCCGAGGGGGCCAGTACTTC. Its protein is CASSLPRGGQYF.

The rearrangement links TRBV10-3 to TRBJ1-1; D may be TRBD1 (5 bases). Germline CDR1 reads ENHRY; CDR2 reads SYGVKD. CDR3 length: 12 amino acids. Trimming removed 0 bases at V and 8 bases at J, with 7 bases between. CDR3 sequence reads: CAISESGGEAFF. For the CDR3, the DNA is TGTGCCATCAGTGAGTCCGGGGGGGAAGCTTTCTTT.

The chain has TRBV19 and TRBJ1-5; 8 positions agree with TRBD1. Germline V gene lookup returns CDR1 LNHDA and CDR2 SQIVND (reference sequence). Unmatched junction bases numbered 7, after V lost 5 bases and J lost 1 base. The CDR3 length is 16 residues. The CDR3 sequence: CASSPDDRGSNQPQHF. The CDR3 DNA follows: TGTGCCAGTAGTCCAGACGACAGGGGAAGCAATCAGCCCCAGCATTTT.

J is TRBJ1-1 and V is TRBV10-3; tentatively, D is TRBD1 (6 bases). Trimming shortened V by 0 bases and J by 0 bases, and 11 bases separated the two germline ends. Germline V gives CDR1 ENHRY, CDR2 SYGVKD. The CDR3 totals 16 residues. In DNA, the CDR3 is TGTGCCATCAGTGAGTCGATAGGGACATTGAACACTGAAGCTTTCTTT. Translated, it gives CAISESIGTLNTEAFF.

This chain links TRBV3-1 (or the pseudogene TRBV3-2) with TRBJ2-7; D may be TRBD2 (5 bases). The germline V gene encodes CDR1 LGHDT and CDR2 YNNKEL (reference sequence). The CDR3 covers 15 residues. The germline V and J ends were trimmed by 0 bases and 3 bases, with 12 bases remaining between them. The CDR3 DNA sequence: TGTGCCAGCAGCCAAGATGTATCGGGATTCTACGAGCAGTACTTC. Translating gives CASSQDVSGFYEQYF.

CDR3 region: CASSETGGNSPLHF. The CDR3 coding sequence is TGTGCCAGCAGTGAAACCGGGGGGAATTCACCCCTCCACTTT. V usage is TRBV6-1 and J usage is TRBJ1-6; tentatively, D is TRBD1 (5 bases). The CDR3 has 14 amino acids. The germline gives CDR1 MNHNS, CDR2 SASEGT. The V gene lost 2 bases and the J gene lost 7 bases, with 9 bases spanning the gap.

This clone came up a few times. The chain combines TRBV6-1 with TRBJ1-1; the D is unclear. V lost 1 base to trimming and J lost 1 base, with 22 bases between them. The CDR3 is made up of 19 amino acids. The V gene's germline CDR1 is MNHNS and CDR2 SASEGT. CDR3 coding DNA: TGTGCCAGCAGTGAAGGAATAGGGAGTTTGGTCATCACGAACACTGAAGCTTTCTTT. Translation gives CASSEGIGSLVITNTEAFF.

This chain uses TRBV5-4 with TRBJ1-2; D perhaps matches TRBD1 (6 bases). V lost 0 bases and J lost 4, with 10 bases in between. The CDR3 contains 14 residues. Germline V gene sequence: CDR1 SGHNT, CDR2 YYREEE (reference sequence). The CDR3 DNA reads TGTGCCAGCAGCTTGGCCACAGGGCCCTATGGCTACACCTTC. This translates into CASSLATGPYGYTF. Full variable domain (outside the CDR3, taken from reference TRBV5-4 and TRBJ1-2): ETGVTQSPTHLIKTRGQQVTLRCSSQSGHNTVSWYQQALGQGPQFIFQYYREEENGRGNFPPRFSGLQFPNYSSELNVNALELDDSALYLCASSLATGPYGYTFGSGTRLTVV.

V usage is TRBV19 and J usage is TRBJ2-1, with unresolved D. The CDR3 is 15 residues long. The germline V gene has CDR1 LNHDA and CDR2 SQIVND (reference sequence). Trimming shortened V by 1 base and J by 0 bases, and 7 bases separated the two germline ends. CDR3 amino acids: CASSIVGFSYNEQFF. CDR3 coding DNA: TGTGCCAGTAGTATAGTCGGGTTCTCCTACAATGAGCAGTTCTTC.

The chain is built from TRBV4-1 and TRBJ2-7; D possibly matches TRBD1 or TRBD2 (5 bases each). CDR1 is MGHRA, CDR2 YSYEKL, per germline. The length of the CDR3 is 14 residues. Trimming took 6 bases from V and 3 from J, leaving 15 bases between them. DNA for the CDR3: TGCGCCAGCAGTCGGGACGGATCAGACTACGAGCAGTACTTC. Its protein is CASSRDGSDYEQYF.

The chain couples TRBV3-1 (or the pseudogene TRBV3-2) to TRBJ2-1; TRBD2 agrees at 7 bases. Per germline, CDR1 LGHDT and CDR2 YNNKEL (reference sequence). The CDR3 runs to 15 residues. J lost 5 bases, V lost 2 bases, and 6 bases had no gene match. CDR3 nucleotide sequence: TGTGCCAGCAGCCAATCACTAGCGACGGACAATGAGCAGTTCTTC. It is translated as CASSQSLATDNEQFF.

V gene TRBV13 combines with J gene TRBJ2-1; D possibly matches TRBD1 or TRBD2 (6 bases each). V was cut by 5 bases and J by 9 bases, with 17 bases left in between. Per germline, CDR1 PRHDT and CDR2 FYEKMQ (reference sequence). This CDR3 has 14 amino acids. CDR3 sequence: CASSGPGWGAEQFF. DNA of the CDR3: TGTGCCAGCAGCGGCCCGGGTTGGGGGGCTGAGCAGTTCTTC.